What follows are 7 T cell receptor beta chains derived from one specimen sequenced in a study of graft-versus-host responses after intestinal transplantation. The method was immunoSEQ multiplex PCR; TCRdb's version includes in-frame clones alone and lacks a portion of them. The sample shows more than 12,000 clones, roughly 30% of them seen only once. The sequenced sample was alloreactive CD4+ T cells from a mixed lymphocyte reaction culture, obtained before intestinal transplant. Noted subset: CFSE-low proliferating T cells sorted from roughly six-day pre-transplant mixed lymphocyte reaction (GvH or HvG direction). The receptors here all came from a human patient who received an intestinal transplant.

This rearrangement joins TRBV7-3 to TRBJ2-3; TRBD2 aligns across 9 bases. J lost 0 bases, V lost 2 bases, and 6 bases had no gene match. The CDR3 is 17 residues long. Per the germline V gene, CDR1 is SGHTA and CDR2 is FQGTGA. CDR3 DNA: TGTGCCAGCAGCTTAGGAGCTAGCGGGGAAAGCACAGATACGCAGTATTTT. Translated: CASSLGASGESTDTQYF.

This clone turned up a few times. This chain uses TRBV6-1 with TRBJ1-6, with D possibly matching TRBD1 (5 bases). There are 13 residues in the CDR3. Germline V gene lookup returns CDR1 MNHNS and CDR2 SASEGT. V lost 4 bases and J lost 8, with 9 bases in between. The CDR3 loop is CASSARGDSPLHF. The DNA for the CDR3 is TGTGCCAGCAGTGCTAGGGGAGATTCACCCCTCCACTTT.

The V call is TRBV20-1, the J call TRBJ2-1, with D unresolved. Per the germline V gene, CDR1 is DFQATT and CDR2 is SNEGSKA (reference sequence). The V end lost 2 bases, the J end lost 8 bases, and 4 bases lay between the germline ends. This CDR3 region has 10 residues. DNA for the CDR3: TGCAGTGCTAGAAGGGATGAGCAGTTCTTC. Translated, it gives CSARRDEQFF.

This clone was counted between two and nine times. This chain links TRBV5-1 with TRBJ2-2, with no clear D. The CDR3 has 13 residues. Looked up from germline, CDR1 is SGHRS and CDR2 is YFSETQ. V lost 4 bases and J lost 6, with 10 bases in between. CDR3 DNA: TGCGCCAGCAGCGTTGACATCTCCGGGGAGCTGTTTTTT. Its translation: CASSVDISGELFF.

This chain connects TRBV4-1 to TRBJ1-6; D is ambiguous. Trimming shortened V by 0 bases and J by 0 bases, and 6 bases separated the two germline ends. The CDR3 length is 16 residues. Looked up from germline, CDR1 is MGHRA and CDR2 is YSYEKL. The CDR3 loop reads CASSQEGSSYNSPLHF. DNA for the CDR3: TGCGCCAGCAGCCAAGAGGGGAGCTCCTATAATTCACCCCTCCACTTT.

This clone was seen only a few times. The chain links TRBV28 to TRBJ2-4, with D hard to call. The CDR3 sequence is 13 residues long. CDR1 MDHEN and CDR2 SYDVKM come from the germline V gene. Trimming removed 6 bases from V and 9 bases from J, with 15 bases in between. For the CDR3, the DNA is TGTGCCAGCAGCTCCTCTGTTTTAGGCATTCAGTACTTC. The encoded protein is CASSSSVLGIQYF.

The J gene is TRBJ1-1, the V gene TRBV6-5; D unclear. V was cut by 5 bases and J by 4 bases, with 14 bases left in between. CDR3 length: 14 amino acids. Per germline, CDR1 MNHEY and CDR2 SVGAGI. The CDR3 spells CASSAREGRTEAFF. The CDR3 coding sequence is TGTGCCAGCAGTGCAAGGGAAGGGCGCACTGAAGCTTTCTTT.